These T cell receptor beta chains were read from a single sample in a study of T-cell reconstitution after alpha-beta-depleted transplantation in children. In TCRdb, the PCR reads were re-called with MiXCR into one record per CDR3 protein. Of about 230,000 distinct CDR3 sequences detected, approximately 10% appear once; the ten largest clones hold roughly 30%. The sequenced sample was PBMCs, obtained before TCRalphabeta/CD19-depleted stem cell transplant. These receptor sequences come from a child in the first two years of life with acute myeloid leukemia, due to receive a stem cell transplant. Each CDR3 is given with its conserved first and last residue. A D gene is named only where the DNA matches it firmly. The listing skips clone size in some rows; elsewhere it reads once, few, many or a size class.

j_call clone_size cdr3_length d_call v_call cdr3_aa cdr3_nt
TRBJ2-1 many 15 NA TRBV5-1 CASSYGHPQGGEQFF TGCGCCAGCAGCTATGGACACCCGCAAGGCGGTGAGCAGTTCTTC
TRBJ2-7 many 15 NA TRBV5-1 CASSLGGYPAYEQYF TGCGCCAGCAGCTTGGGCGGCTATCCAGCCTACGAGCAGTACTTC
TRBJ1-5 few 13 TRBD1 TRBV29-1 CSVAGQANQPQHF TGCAGCGTAGCTGGACAGGCTAATCAGCCCCAGCATTTT
TRBJ2-3 many 13 NA TRBV29-1 CSAAHRSTDTQYF TGCAGCGCAGCCCACCGGAGCACAGATACGCAGTATTTT
TRBJ1-1 many 13 NA TRBV19 CASTPYMNTEAFF TGTGCCAGTACTCCATACATGAACACTGAAGCTTTCTTT
TRBJ1-5 many 14 TRBD1 TRBV28 CASSWQGADQPQHF TGTGCCAGCAGTTGGCAGGGGGCCGATCAGCCCCAGCATTTT
TRBJ1-4 many 16 NA TRBV20-1 CSARGSGEVSNEKLFF TGCAGTGCTAGAGGATCTGGAGAGGTTTCAAATGAAAAACTGTTTTTT
TRBJ2-7 many 13 NA TRBV20-1 CSAARGAGYEQYF TGCAGTGCCGCCCGGGGGGCCGGTTACGAGCAGTACTTC
TRBJ2-7 once 15 NA TRBV5-1 CASSLDQGISYEQYF TGCGCCAGCAGCTTGGACCAGGGGATTTCCTACGAGCAGTACTTC
TRBJ1-5 NA 17 NA TRBV24-1 CATSGGTGTSWNQPQHF TGTGCCACCAGTGGAGGTACCGGCACTTCGTGGAATCAGCCCCAGCATTTT
TRBJ2-7 NA 15 NA TRBV20-1 CSGGQAPGRSYEQYF TGCAGTGGGGGCCAGGCTCCGGGCCGCTCCTACGAGCAGTACTTC
TRBJ2-1 NA 15 TRBD2 TRBV12-3/TRBV12-4 CASRPPLAAVNEQFF TGTGCCAGCAGACCCCCGCTAGCGGCAGTGAATGAACAGTTCTTC
TRBJ2-7 many 14 NA TRBV5-1 CASSLTRDTYEQYF TGCGCCAGCAGCTTGACCCGGGACACCTACGAGCAGTACTTC
TRBJ2-7 many 17 NA TRBV5-1 CASSLGRAYRIGYEQYF TGCGCCAGCAGCTTGGGGCGAGCCTACCGTATTGGGTACGAGCAGTACTTC
TRBJ1-2 many 13 NA TRBV28 CASSLTRGYGYTF TGTGCCAGCAGTTTAACAAGGGGCTATGGCTACACCTTC
TRBJ2-2 many 18 TRBD1 TRBV24-1 CATSDLRAENRGTGELFF TGTGCCACCAGTGATTTGCGAGCGGAAAACAGGGGTACCGGGGAGCTGTTTTTT
TRBJ1-3 few 15 NA TRBV3-1 CASSQGSGAGNTIYF TGTGCCAGCAGCCAAGGATCAGGGGCTGGAAACACCATATATTTT
TRBJ1-3 many 14 NA TRBV7-8 CASSLGAGGNTIYF TGTGCCAGCAGCTTAGGGGCAGGAGGAAACACCATATATTTT
TRBJ2-1 many 14 TRBD2 TRBV20-1 CSARTAGRDNEQFF TGCAGTGCAAGAACGGCAGGGAGGGATAATGAGCAGTTCTTC
TRBJ2-7 many 14 NA TRBV6-5 CASRIQGRPYEQYF TGTGCCAGCAGAATACAGGGACGCCCCTACGAGCAGTACTTC
TRBJ2-7 medium-sized 15 NA TRBV9 CASSAAGTAPYEQYF TGTGCCAGCAGCGCCGCCGGGACGGCCCCCTACGAGCAGTACTTC
TRBJ2-5 many 14 TRBD1 TRBV7-7 CASSSDRGVETQYF TGTGCCAGCAGCTCGGACAGGGGGGTGGAGACCCAGTACTTC
TRBJ1-1 many 14 NA TRBV27 CASSVGTVNTEAFF TGTGCCAGCAGTGTAGGGACGGTGAACACTGAAGCTTTCTTT
TRBJ2-1 NA 17 TRBD1 TRBV3-1 CATSQDRPGGPHNEQFF TGTGCCACCAGCCAAGATCGTCCAGGGGGCCCTCACAATGAGCAGTTCTTC
TRBJ2-3 few 16 TRBD2 TRBV6-9 CASSYSQSGRVDTQYF TGTGCCAGCAGTTATTCCCAAAGCGGGAGGGTGGATACGCAGTATTTT
TRBJ2-1 many 14 NA TRBV5-1 CASSQAPGSDEQFF TGCGCCAGCAGCCAGGCGCCAGGGAGCGATGAGCAGTTCTTC
TRBJ2-1 few 15 NA TRBV12-3/TRBV12-4 CASSSRQPSYNEQFF TGTGCCAGCAGTTCCCGACAGCCCTCCTACAATGAGCAGTTCTTC
TRBJ1-1 many 13 NA TRBV20-1 CSAPSGTRSEAFF TGCAGTGCTCCGTCCGGGACACGATCCGAAGCTTTCTTT
TRBJ2-1 NA 17 NA TRBV2 CASSDSFRVGFSNEQFF TGTGCCAGCAGTGATAGTTTCAGGGTCGGCTTTTCCAATGAGCAGTTCTTC
TRBJ2-2 many 13 NA TRBV27 CASSFSSAGELFF TGTGCCAGCAGTTTCTCTAGCGCCGGGGAGCTGTTTTTT
TRBJ2-3 many 14 TRBD1 TRBV5-1 CASYPGGATDTQYF TGCGCCAGCTATCCAGGGGGCGCGACAGATACGCAGTATTTT
TRBJ2-3 many 17 NA TRBV5-1 CASSPFGGGASTDTQYF TGCGCCAGCAGCCCCTTTGGAGGGGGGGCTAGCACAGATACGCAGTATTTT
TRBJ2-1 NA 17 NA TRBV4-2 CASSQGYTPLLDNEQFF TGTGCCAGCAGCCAAGGATACACCCCGTTACTCGACAATGAGCAGTTCTTC
TRBJ2-3 many 19 TRBD2 TRBV7-8 CASSPGTSGRTSSTDTQYF TGTGCCAGCAGCCCGGGGACTAGCGGGAGGACTTCTAGCACAGATACGCAGTATTTT
TRBJ2-7 many 17 TRBD1 TRBV6-1 CASSESSPGQGADEQYF TGTGCCAGCAGTGAATCTTCCCCGGGACAGGGGGCCGACGAGCAGTACTTC